This T cell receptor beta chain is drawn from a study of metastatic and nonmetastatic thyroid tumors. Points on this clone: Its antigen remains unknown.

General study results and limits: Relative to benign nodules, malignant thyroid tumors were reportedly characterized by significantly elevated TCR beta diversity in blood and tumor.

V gave up 4 bases and J gave up 8 bases, with 15 bases separating them. CDR3 length equals 15 residues. Using MiXCR, TCRdb reanalyzed the PCR reads. The table records roughly 22,000 clones, around a third of them present only once. Every patient underwent thyroid surgery untreated. The sequence came from a male donor with papillary thyroid cancer or a benign thyroid nodule (not recorded which). Some clones in this sample may be carry-over from other donors' samples. Sequences were obtained from blood. This chain uses TRBV12-3 or TRBV12-4 with TRBJ1-6; D remains unclear. CDR3 sequence: CASSSFGPPHSPLHF. The CDR3 DNA follows: TGTGCCAGCAGTTCATTTGGACCGCCCCATTCACCCCTCCACTTT.